Listed below are T cell receptor beta chains from one sample, sequenced in a study of T-cell memory formation after mild COVID-19. TCRdb reanalysed the 5' RACE reads using MiXCR and keeps one entry per CDR3 protein. The sample contains some 450,000 distinct CDR3 sequences, roughly 18% of which appear only once. The specimen sequenced was PBMCs or a T cell subset sorted from them (not recorded which). The receptors stem from a young man who had mild COVID-19 (a few samples of this study predate the infection). Cell type and time point are not known. Each CDR3 is given with its conserved first and last residue. Fields, in order: CDR3 protein, V gene, J gene.

CDR3aa: CASSRARRRDEQFF; v_gene: TRBV19; j_gene: TRBJ2-1
CDR3aa: CASPGSGDEQYF; v_gene: TRBV30; j_gene: TRBJ2-7
CDR3aa: CASSPVGGQGYTF; v_gene: TRBV7-2; j_gene: TRBJ1-2
CDR3aa: CASRLVEGLDTEAFF; v_gene: TRBV6-1; j_gene: TRBJ1-1
CDR3aa: CASRNGARITDTQYF; v_gene: TRBV6-6; j_gene: TRBJ2-3
CDR3aa: CASSPGTGIGGELFF; v_gene: TRBV7-3; j_gene: TRBJ2-2
CDR3aa: CSASTPPGSLQETQYF; v_gene: TRBV20-1; j_gene: TRBJ2-5
CDR3aa: CASSFGQSRTVNEQFF; v_gene: TRBV12-3/TRBV12-4; j_gene: TRBJ2-1
CDR3aa: CSVTQGLGETQYF; v_gene: TRBV29-1; j_gene: TRBJ2-5
CDR3aa: CASRRWGAVNTGELFF; v_gene: TRBV5-6; j_gene: TRBJ2-2
CDR3aa: CASSLGGSPVYEQYF; v_gene: TRBV27; j_gene: TRBJ2-7
CDR3aa: CASSHGQGGYTF; v_gene: TRBV3-2; j_gene: TRBJ1-2
CDR3aa: CASSQLDRGRTGELFF; v_gene: TRBV4-2; j_gene: TRBJ2-2
CDR3aa: CASSLVQGGEQYF; v_gene: TRBV7-9; j_gene: TRBJ2-7
CDR3aa: CASSARIITAKNIQYF; v_gene: TRBV11-2; j_gene: TRBJ2-4
CDR3aa: CASSFYYEQYF; v_gene: TRBV12-3/TRBV12-4; j_gene: TRBJ2-7
CDR3aa: CAIKPNTGELFF; v_gene: TRBV10-3; j_gene: TRBJ2-2
CDR3aa: CASSRGRVGEKLFF; v_gene: TRBV4-3; j_gene: TRBJ1-4
CDR3aa: CASSLPRGPLGYTF; v_gene: TRBV6-1; j_gene: TRBJ1-2
CDR3aa: CASTGDIFTGELFF; v_gene: TRBV28; j_gene: TRBJ2-2
CDR3aa: CASRQGTSTDTQYF; v_gene: TRBV5-1; j_gene: TRBJ2-3
CDR3aa: CASLGNRVNEQFF; v_gene: TRBV27; j_gene: TRBJ2-1
CDR3aa: CASRSTGARETQYF; v_gene: TRBV6-5; j_gene: TRBJ2-5
CDR3aa: CAISGAANTEAFF; v_gene: TRBV10-3; j_gene: TRBJ1-1
CDR3aa: CASSLSGLSDTQYF; v_gene: TRBV7-2; j_gene: TRBJ2-3
CDR3aa: CASSPPGGSNQPQHF; v_gene: TRBV28; j_gene: TRBJ1-5
CDR3aa: CSAKKGDTEAFF; v_gene: TRBV29-1; j_gene: TRBJ1-1
CDR3aa: CASSLATGGNHIQYF; v_gene: TRBV5-1; j_gene: TRBJ2-4
CDR3aa: CASSGTIGEKLFF; v_gene: TRBV7-9; j_gene: TRBJ1-4
CDR3aa: CAIKVGLHTDTQYF; v_gene: TRBV10-3; j_gene: TRBJ2-3
CDR3aa: CASNAGAPETQYF; v_gene: TRBV19; j_gene: TRBJ2-5
CDR3aa: CASSQRTSSGTDTQYF; v_gene: TRBV27; j_gene: TRBJ2-3
CDR3aa: CASSVAGETQYF; v_gene: TRBV11-1; j_gene: TRBJ2-5
CDR3aa: CASSFPGAHEQYF; v_gene: TRBV5-5; j_gene: TRBJ2-7
CDR3aa: CASSLTTGQPQHF; v_gene: TRBV7-2; j_gene: TRBJ1-5
CDR3aa: CASSPAMGGPYEQYF; v_gene: TRBV5-1; j_gene: TRBJ2-7
CDR3aa: CASSYSSGVETQYF; v_gene: TRBV6-2/TRBV6-3; j_gene: TRBJ2-5
CDR3aa: CATGDRSSYNEQFF; v_gene: TRBV24-1; j_gene: TRBJ2-1
CDR3aa: CASSLGGLNTEAFF; v_gene: TRBV7-6; j_gene: TRBJ1-1
CDR3aa: CASSVGRVGNTIYF; v_gene: TRBV4-3; j_gene: TRBJ1-3
CDR3aa: CSVDPQDAAGYTF; v_gene: TRBV29-1; j_gene: TRBJ1-2
CDR3aa: CASSLFLGGTRDLNTEAFF; v_gene: TRBV5-1; j_gene: TRBJ1-1
CDR3aa: CAISDGWNQPQHF; v_gene: TRBV10-3; j_gene: TRBJ1-5
CDR3aa: CASSFSSGGAREQFF; v_gene: TRBV7-2; j_gene: TRBJ2-1
CDR3aa: CASSLVGVQETQYF; v_gene: TRBV7-2; j_gene: TRBJ2-5
CDR3aa: CASSPVRGDPYEQYF; v_gene: TRBV5-1; j_gene: TRBJ2-7
CDR3aa: CASSYGTSGVQETQYF; v_gene: TRBV6-2/TRBV6-3; j_gene: TRBJ2-5
CDR3aa: CSARAIGVQETQYF; v_gene: TRBV20-1; j_gene: TRBJ2-5
CDR3aa: CASSSARGKHF; v_gene: TRBV7-2; j_gene: TRBJ1-5
CDR3aa: CASSSTDQPQHF; v_gene: TRBV11-2; j_gene: TRBJ1-5
CDR3aa: CASSHGTGEETQYF; v_gene: TRBV5-1; j_gene: TRBJ2-5
CDR3aa: CASSSQRGYSDSFQPQHF; v_gene: TRBV7-8; j_gene: TRBJ1-5
CDR3aa: CASSEGNRYQETQYF; v_gene: TRBV28; j_gene: TRBJ2-5